This T cell receptor (beta chain) was profiled in a study of cytomegalovirus exposure and HLA in healthy donors. Germline assignment: CDR1 PRHDT and CDR2 FYEKMQ (reference sequence). CDR3 length: 13 residues. The trim removed 6 bases at V and 6 bases at J, leaving 5 bases unmatched. This clone occurred once. With 60 Vbeta and 13 Jbeta primers, the PCR was carried out. The repertoire was sequenced with immunoSEQ multiplex PCR; TCRdb's copy has only in-frame clones and lacks some. This table holds more than 95,000 clones, over 70% found once. The TCR sequence derives from a woman in her 50s in good health and CMV-seronegative. The sequencing sample was made of PBMCs. V usage is TRBV13 and J usage is TRBJ2-1, with 7 bases matching TRBD2. The CDR3 reads CASSRLAPNEQFF. CDR3 bases: TGTGCCAGCAGTCGACTAGCCCCCAATGAGCAGTTCTTC.